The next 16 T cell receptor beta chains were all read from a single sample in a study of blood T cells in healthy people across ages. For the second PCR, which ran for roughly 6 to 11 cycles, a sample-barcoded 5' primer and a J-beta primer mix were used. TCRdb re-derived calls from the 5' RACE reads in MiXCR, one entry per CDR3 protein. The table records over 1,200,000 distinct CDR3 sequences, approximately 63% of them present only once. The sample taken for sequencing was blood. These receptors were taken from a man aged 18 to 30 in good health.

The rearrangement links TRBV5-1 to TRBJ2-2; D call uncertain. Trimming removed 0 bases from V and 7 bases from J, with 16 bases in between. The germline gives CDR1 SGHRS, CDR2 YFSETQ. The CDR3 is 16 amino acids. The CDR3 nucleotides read TGCGCCAGCAGCTTGGTCCTACCTAGGCTAGGCGGGGAGCTGTTTTTT. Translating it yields CASSLVLPRLGGELFF.

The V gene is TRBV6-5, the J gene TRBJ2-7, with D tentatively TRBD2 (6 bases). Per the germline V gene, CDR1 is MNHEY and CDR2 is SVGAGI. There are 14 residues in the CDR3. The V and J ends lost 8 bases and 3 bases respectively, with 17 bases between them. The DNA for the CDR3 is TGTGCCAGCGGAGCGGGTAACAATCTCTACGAGCAGTACTTC. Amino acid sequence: CASGAGNNLYEQYF.

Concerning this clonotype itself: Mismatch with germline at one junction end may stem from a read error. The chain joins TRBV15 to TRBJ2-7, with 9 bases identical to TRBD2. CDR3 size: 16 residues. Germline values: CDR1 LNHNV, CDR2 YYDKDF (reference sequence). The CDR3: CATSRGTLAGSYEQYF. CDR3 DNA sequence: TGTGCCACCAGTAGAGGCACGCTAGCGGGATCCTACGAGCAGTACTTC.

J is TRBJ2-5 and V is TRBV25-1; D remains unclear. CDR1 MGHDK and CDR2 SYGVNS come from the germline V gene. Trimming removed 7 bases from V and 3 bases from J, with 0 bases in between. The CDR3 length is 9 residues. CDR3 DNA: TGTGCCAGCAAAGAGACCCAGTACTTC. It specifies CASKETQYF.

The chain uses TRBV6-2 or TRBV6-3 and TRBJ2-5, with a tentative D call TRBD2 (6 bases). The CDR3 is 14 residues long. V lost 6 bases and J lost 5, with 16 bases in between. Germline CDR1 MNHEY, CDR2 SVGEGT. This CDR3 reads CASRGRRALETQYF. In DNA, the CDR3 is TGTGCCAGCAGGGGAAGGAGGGCCTTGGAGACCCAGTACTTC.

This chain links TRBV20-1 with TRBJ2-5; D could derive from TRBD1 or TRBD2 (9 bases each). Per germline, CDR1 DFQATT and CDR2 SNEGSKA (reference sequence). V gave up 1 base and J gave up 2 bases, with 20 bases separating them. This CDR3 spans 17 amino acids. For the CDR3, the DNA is TGCAGTGCTAGAGGACTAGCGGAGGGGACAGGGCAAGAGACCCAGTACTTC. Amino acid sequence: CSARGLAEGTGQETQYF.

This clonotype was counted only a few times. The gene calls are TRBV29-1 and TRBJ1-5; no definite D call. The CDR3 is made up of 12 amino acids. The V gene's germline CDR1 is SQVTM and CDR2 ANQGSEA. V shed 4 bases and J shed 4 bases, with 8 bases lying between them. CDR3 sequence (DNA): TGCAGCGTTGGTTACGATAATCAGCCCCAGCATTTT. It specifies CSVGYDNQPQHF.

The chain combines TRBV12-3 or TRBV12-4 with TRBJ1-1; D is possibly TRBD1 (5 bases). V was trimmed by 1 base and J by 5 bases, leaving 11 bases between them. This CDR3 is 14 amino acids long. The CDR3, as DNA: TGTGCCAGCAGTTTAGTGGGCAGGGAAACTGAAGCTTTCTTT. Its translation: CASSLVGRETEAFF.

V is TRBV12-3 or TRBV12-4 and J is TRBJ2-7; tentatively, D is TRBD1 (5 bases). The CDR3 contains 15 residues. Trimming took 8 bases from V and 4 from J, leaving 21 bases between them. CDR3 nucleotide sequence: TGTGCCAGCCTACAAGAAATGACAGTACCGTACGAGCAGTACTTC. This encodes CASLQEMTVPYEQYF.

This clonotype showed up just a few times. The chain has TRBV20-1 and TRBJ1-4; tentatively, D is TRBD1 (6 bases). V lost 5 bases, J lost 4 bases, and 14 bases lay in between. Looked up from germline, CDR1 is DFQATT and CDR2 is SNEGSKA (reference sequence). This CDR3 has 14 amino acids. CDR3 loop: CSALEGGDNEKLFF. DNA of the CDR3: TGCAGTGCTCTCGAGGGGGGGGATAATGAAAAACTGTTTTTT.

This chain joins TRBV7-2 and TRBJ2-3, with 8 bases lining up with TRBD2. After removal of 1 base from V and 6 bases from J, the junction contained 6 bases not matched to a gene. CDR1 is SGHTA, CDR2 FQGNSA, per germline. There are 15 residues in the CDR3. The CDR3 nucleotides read TGTGCCAGCAGCTTAGACGGGAGGGCCATTGATACGCAGTATTTT. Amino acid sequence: CASSLDGRAIDTQYF.

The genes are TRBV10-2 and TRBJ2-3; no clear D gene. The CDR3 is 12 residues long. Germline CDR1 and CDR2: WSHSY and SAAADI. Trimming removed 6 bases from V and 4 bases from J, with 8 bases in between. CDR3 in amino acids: CASSMEADTQYF. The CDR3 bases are TGCGCCAGCAGCATGGAAGCAGATACGCAGTATTTT.

The CDR3 is CSARQGHTGELFF. CDR3 sequence (DNA): TGCAGTGCCAGACAGGGTCACACCGGGGAGCTGTTTTTT. V is TRBV20-1 and J is TRBJ2-2; TRBD1 matches 7 bases. V was clipped by 6 bases and J by 3 bases; unmatched bases: 4. The CDR3 totals 13 residues. Germline values: CDR1 DFQATT, CDR2 SNEGSKA (reference sequence).

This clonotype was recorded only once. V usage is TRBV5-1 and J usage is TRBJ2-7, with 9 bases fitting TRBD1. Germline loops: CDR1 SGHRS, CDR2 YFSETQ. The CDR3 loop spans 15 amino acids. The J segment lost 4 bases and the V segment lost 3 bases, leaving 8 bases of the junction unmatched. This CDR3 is CASSSGTGYVYEQYF. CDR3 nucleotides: TGCGCCAGCAGCTCCGGGACAGGGTATGTGTACGAGCAGTACTTC. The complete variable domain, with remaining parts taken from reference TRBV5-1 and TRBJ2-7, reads KAGVTQTPRYLIKTRGQQVTLSCSPISGHRSVSWYQQTPGQGLQFLFEYFSETQRNKGNFPGRFSGRQFSNSRSEMNVSTLELGDSALYLCASSSGTGYVYEQYFGPGTRLTVT.

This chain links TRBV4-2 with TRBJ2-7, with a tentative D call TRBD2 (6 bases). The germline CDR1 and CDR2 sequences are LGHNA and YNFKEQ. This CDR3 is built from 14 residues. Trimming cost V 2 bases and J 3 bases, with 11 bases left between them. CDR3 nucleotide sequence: TGTGCCAGCAGCCAAAGGACGGGAGACTACGAGCAGTACTTC. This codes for CASSQRTGDYEQYF.

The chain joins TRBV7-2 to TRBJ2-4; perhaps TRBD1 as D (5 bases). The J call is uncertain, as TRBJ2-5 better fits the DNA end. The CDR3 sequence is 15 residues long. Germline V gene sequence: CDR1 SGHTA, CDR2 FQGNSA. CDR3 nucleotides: TGTGCCAGCAGCTTGGGCTTCAGACAGCGAGAGACCCAGTACTTC. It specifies CASSLGFRQRETQYF.